The clone carrying this TCR beta chain was observed a few times. Germline V gene lookup returns CDR1 SGHTA and CDR2 FQGNSA. With 6 bases clipped from V and 6 bases from J, the junction kept 13 bases outside the gene matches. The CDR3 covers 15 residues. The data were taken from a study of blood T cells in healthy people across ages. Around 9 milliliters of peripheral blood were drawn from each donor into EDTA-treated tubes. Isolation per sample recovered at least 6 million PBMCs. Then a second PCR, running roughly 7 to 11 cycles, was carried out with a sample-barcoded 5' primer and a J-beta primer mix. TCRdb re-called the 5' RACE reads with MiXCR, one entry per CDR3 protein. The top ten hold roughly 10% of the sample, which has over 450,000 distinct CDR3 sequences, less than 25% seen once. The data also belong to a second study, concerning T cells of mothers and their children. According to that study: Each mother gave over 9.5 million TCR beta CDR3 reads; each child, about 2.9 million. No persistent microchimeric T cell clones were detected.

The sequence was collected from a boy aged 5 to 17 in good health. The chain joins TRBV7-2 to TRBJ1-1; TRBD1 aligns across 7 bases. The sequenced sample was blood. The CDR3 sequence is CASRISTGRWSEAFF. The CDR3 nucleotides are TGTGCCAGCAGGATATCGACAGGGAGGTGGTCTGAAGCTTTCTTT.